Each of the 32 T cell receptor beta chains below was sequenced from the same sample in a study of T cell responses to AZD1222 COVID-19 vaccine. The repertoire was sequenced with immunoSEQ multiplex PCR; TCRdb's copy has only in-frame clones and lacks some. Among 120,000 or so clones listed, 70% to 90% were seen once. The source was peripheral blood, collected on day 0 of AZD1222 vaccination. The receptors come from an adult in good health.

Only a few counts were recorded for this clone. The V and J genes are TRBV12-3 or TRBV12-4 and TRBJ1-2; D unresolved. The CDR3 runs to 12 residues. The V gene lost 4 bases and the J gene lost 8 bases, with 11 bases spanning the gap. The CDR3 nucleotides read TGTGCCAGCAGTTCTTGGGTGGGGGGCTACACCTTC. Translated: CASSSWVGGYTF.

The chain combines TRBV19 with TRBJ1-5, with D possibly being TRBD1 (5 bases). Between the trimmed V and J ends, which lost 4 bases and 6 bases, there was a span of 10 bases. Germline V gene data show CDR1 as LNHDA and CDR2 as SQIVND (reference sequence). This CDR3 has 13 residues. CDR3 region: CASSRDWFQPQHF. The CDR3 DNA sequence: TGTGCCAGTAGTAGGGACTGGTTTCAGCCCCAGCATTTT.

V usage is TRBV11-3 and J usage is TRBJ1-4; the match to TRBD1 covers 7 bases. The ends lost 5 bases at V and 3 bases at J; junction bases unmatched: 3. Germline CDR1 reads SGHNT; CDR2 reads YENEEA. This CDR3 region has 14 residues. The DNA of the CDR3 is TGTGCCAGCAGCCCCGACAGGGCTAATGAAAAACTGTTTTTT. Translation: CASSPDRANEKLFF.

The chain recombines TRBV5-4 with TRBJ2-7; D is unresolved. This CDR3 has 14 amino acids. Trimming removed 4 bases from V and 3 bases from J, with 14 bases in between. The germline gives CDR1 SGHNT, CDR2 YYREEE (reference sequence). The CDR3 DNA is TGTGCCAGCAGCGTGGGCGAAAACGTCTACGAGCAGTACTTC. This gives the protein CASSVGENVYEQYF.

The table lists this clone with a few counts. The V and J genes are TRBV6-2 or TRBV6-3 and TRBJ2-2, with 9 bases that match TRBD2. V shed 2 bases and J 4 bases; nucleotides not matched to a gene: 8. Germline V CDR1 and CDR2: MNHEY, SVGEGT. The length of the CDR3 is 17 residues. The CDR3 loop is CASSYDLLAGTTGELFF. The DNA for the CDR3 is TGTGCCAGCAGTTACGACCTTCTAGCGGGAACCACCGGGGAGCTGTTTTTT.

V gene TRBV18 combines with J gene TRBJ2-6; no firm D call. Germline CDR1 and CDR2: KGHSH and LQKENI. The V and J ends lost 0 bases and 2 bases respectively, with 2 bases between them. The CDR3 extends over 14 amino acids. The CDR3 sequence is CASSPPPGANVLTF. CDR3 DNA sequence: TGTGCCAGCTCACCACCCCCTGGGGCCAACGTCCTGACTTTC.

The chain recombines TRBV7-2 with TRBJ2-3; no clear D gene. V was clipped by 2 bases and J by 1 base, with 4 bases between them. The CDR3 loop spans 13 amino acids. Germline CDR1 reads SGHTA; CDR2 reads FQGNSA. CDR3 protein: CASSLSRTDTQYF. The CDR3 coding sequence is TGTGCCAGCAGCTTAAGCCGCACAGATACGCAGTATTTT.

The rearrangement uses TRBV28 and TRBJ1-2, with TRBD1 matching over 7 bases. Per the germline V gene, CDR1 is MDHEN and CDR2 is SYDVKM. The V and J ends lost 3 bases and 8 bases, in that order; junction bases with no gene match: 9. The CDR3 contains 14 residues. DNA of the CDR3: TGTGCCAGCAGTTTGGTCAACAGGGGAGAAGGCTACACCTTC. Its translation is CASSLVNRGEGYTF.

This clone was counted between two and nine times. This chain joins TRBV5-5 and TRBJ1-1, with 7 nucleotides matching TRBD1. The CDR3 loop spans 15 amino acids. Per germline, CDR1 SGHKS and CDR2 YYEKEE (reference sequence). Trimming at V came to 3 bases and at J to 5 bases, leaving 10 bases not matched to a gene. The CDR3 is CASSYQEGAHTEAFF. CDR3 nucleotides: TGTGCCAGCAGCTACCAAGAGGGGGCGCATACTGAAGCTTTCTTT.

This clone showed up just a few times. This chain connects TRBV28 to TRBJ1-1, with TRBD1 as a possible D gene (5 bases). Per the germline V gene, CDR1 is MDHEN and CDR2 is SYDVKM. Trimming removed 5 bases at V and 8 bases at J, with 9 bases between. The length of the CDR3 is 11 residues. The CDR3 is CASSLDREAFF. In DNA form, the CDR3 reads TGTGCCAGCAGTCTCGACAGAGAAGCTTTCTTT.

This chain uses TRBV2 with TRBJ2-1; perhaps TRBD1 as D (6 bases). Trimming shortened V by 3 bases and J by 14 bases, and 11 bases separated the two germline ends. Per the germline V gene, CDR1 is SNHLY and CDR2 is FYNNEI. The CDR3 loop spans 11 amino acids. CDR3 in amino acids: CASSEDSIEFF. The CDR3 nucleotides are TGTGCCAGCAGTGAGGACAGCATAGAGTTCTTC.

This clone has more than one count but fewer than ten. The chain uses TRBV5-8 and TRBJ1-5; D call uncertain. The germline V gene has CDR1 SGHTS and CDR2 YDEGEE. Trimming stripped 4 bases from V and 6 bases from J, with 17 bases between. This CDR3 contains 15 residues. The chain's CDR3 is CASSRGGTAGQPQHF. The CDR3 region has the DNA TGTGCCAGCAGCAGAGGTGGCACAGCGGGTCAGCCCCAGCATTTT. Together with reference TRBV5-8 and TRBJ1-5, the CDR3 gives the full variable domain: EAGVTQSPTHLIKTRGQQATLRCSPISGHTSVYWYQQALGLGLQFLLWYDEGEERNRGNFPPRFSGRQFPNYSSELNVNALELEDSALYLCASSRGGTAGQPQHFGDGTRLSIL.

V is TRBV28 and J is TRBJ2-4, with a weak D call TRBD1 (6 bases). In germline, CDR1 is MDHEN, CDR2 SYDVKM. V lost 2 bases, J lost 0 bases, and 8 bases lay in between. The CDR3 has 15 residues. The CDR3 region is CASSLRTAAKNIQYF. In DNA form, the CDR3 reads TGTGCCAGCAGTTTAAGGACAGCAGCCAAAAACATTCAGTACTTC.

The rearrangement uses TRBV14 and TRBJ2-5; D is uncertain. Germline lookup yields CDR1 SGHDN and CDR2 FVKESK. This CDR3 comprises 15 residues. Trimming took 2 bases from V and 2 from J, leaving 12 bases between them. The CDR3 nucleotides are TGTGCCAGCAGCCAATTCAAGGAGTTGCAAGAGACCCAGTACTTC. Amino acid sequence: CASSQFKELQETQYF.

This chain connects TRBV9 to TRBJ1-1; weak D call: TRBD1 (6 bases). Trimming pared 9 bases from V and 1 base from J, leaving 16 bases between. The CDR3 extends over 14 amino acids. Germline V gene data show CDR1 as SGDLS and CDR2 as YYNGEE. The chain's CDR3 is CATSSGGSNTEAFF. For the CDR3, the DNA is TGTGCCACCTCATCTGGGGGCTCGAACACTGAAGCTTTCTTT.

The chain links TRBV5-4 to TRBJ1-1; 9 bases map to TRBD1. Germline V gene sequence: CDR1 SGHNT, CDR2 YYREEE (reference sequence). The CDR3 is made up of 13 amino acids. V lost 5 bases and J lost 4; bases outside the gene matches: 3. As DNA, the CDR3 is TGTGCCAGCAGGACAGGGGGTATCACTGAAGCTTTCTTT. It translates to CASRTGGITEAFF.

V and J are TRBV5-1 and TRBJ2-7, with TRBD2 matching 12 bases. In germline, CDR1 is SGHRS, CDR2 YFSETQ. The CDR3 consists of 14 residues. After removal of 4 bases from V and 5 bases from J, the junction contained 4 bases not matched to a gene. The CDR3 nucleotides are TGCGCCAGCAGCCCGACTAGCGGGGGAAACGAGCAGTACTTC. Protein: CASSPTSGGNEQYF.

The genes are TRBV15 and TRBJ2-1, with D tentatively TRBD2 (5 bases). CDR3 length: 13 residues. Germline values: CDR1 LNHNV, CDR2 YYDKDF (reference sequence). V lost 10 bases to trimming and J lost 3 bases, with 13 bases between them. This chain's CDR3 is CASRIGSYNEQFF. CDR3 nucleotide sequence: TGTGCCAGCCGAATAGGGAGCTACAATGAGCAGTTCTTC. The full variable domain, rest sourced from reference TRBV15 and TRBJ2-1, is DAMVIQNPRYQVTQFGKPVTLSCSQTLNHNVMYWYQQKSSQAPKLLFHYYDKDFNNEADTPDNFQSRRPNTSFCFLDIRSPGLGDTAMYLCASRIGSYNEQFFGPGTRLTVL.

CDR3 amino acids: CASSLVSGTTAEAFF. CDR3 DNA sequence: TGCGCCAGCAGCTTGGTCTCAGGGACGACTGCTGAAGCTTTCTTT. This rearrangement joins TRBV5-1 to TRBJ1-1; a possible D gene is TRBD1 (5 bases). V was clipped by 0 bases and J by 6 bases, with 15 bases between them. The germline V gene encodes CDR1 SGHRS and CDR2 YFSETQ. This CDR3 contains 15 residues.

This clone came up once. This chain uses TRBV30 with TRBJ2-7; possibly TRBD1 for D (6 bases). The V gene's germline CDR1 is GTSNPN and CDR2 SVGIG (reference sequence). This CDR3 spans 13 amino acids. Trimming stripped 1 base from V and 2 bases from J, with 9 bases between. DNA for the CDR3: TGTGCCTGGAGTGGGGGGCTCGCCTACGAGCAGTACTTC. This codes for CAWSGGLAYEQYF.

A word on this clone: This sample also contains other DNA sequences that code for the same CDR3. The chain is built from TRBV28 and TRBJ2-7; tentatively, D is TRBD2 (5 bases). Deletions cut 2 bases from V and 1 base from J, with 6 bases between. CDR1 is MDHEN and CDR2 is SYDVKM in the germline V gene. CDR3 length: 13 amino acids. CDR3 residues: CASSLGGSYEQYF. Written as DNA, the CDR3 is TGTGCCAGCAGTTTAGGAGGTTCCTACGAGCAGTACTTC.

V is TRBV5-4 and J is TRBJ2-6, with 8 bases that match TRBD1. Germline CDR1 SGHNT, CDR2 YYREEE (reference sequence). The V gene end was trimmed by 5 bases and the J gene end by 0 bases; junction bases not matched to a gene: 10. This CDR3 spans 18 amino acids. The CDR3 here is CASRRGQAPLSGANVLTF. Here the CDR3 DNA reads TGTGCCAGCAGAAGGGGACAGGCACCGCTCTCTGGGGCCAACGTCCTGACTTTC.

The chain employs TRBV11-3 and TRBJ2-1, with 11 bases lining up with TRBD2. Germline V gene sequence: CDR1 SGHNT, CDR2 YENEEA. V lost 4 bases and J lost 4; bases outside the gene matches: 15. The length of the CDR3 is 19 residues. CDR3 amino acids: CASSSPTTSGTSGYNEQFF. The DNA of the CDR3 is TGTGCCAGCAGCTCACCAACCACCTCCGGGACTAGCGGTTACAATGAGCAGTTCTTC.

V and J are TRBV10-1 and TRBJ1-1; D unclear. CDR3 length: 14 residues. Germline V CDR1 and CDR2: WNHNN, SYGVQD (reference sequence). V lost 3 bases and J 0 bases, leaving 8 bases between the germline ends. The CDR3 coding sequence is TGCGCCAGCAGTGAAGACACGGTGAACACTGAAGCTTTCTTT. This sequence encodes CASSEDTVNTEAFF.

The rearrangement uses TRBV9 and TRBJ2-2, with 13 bases aligning to TRBD2. The V segment lost 3 bases and the J segment 5 bases; nucleotides outside the gene matches: 7. Germline values: CDR1 SGDLS, CDR2 YYNGEE. The CDR3 totals 17 residues. CDR3: CASSELAGGPGTGELFF. For the CDR3, the DNA is TGTGCCAGCAGCGAACTAGCGGGAGGGCCAGGGACCGGGGAGCTGTTTTTT.

The V call is TRBV6-1, the J call TRBJ1-1; D remains ambiguous. The CDR3 spans 14 residues. The ends were cut back, 1 base at V and 0 bases at J, with 6 bases in the middle. The germline gives CDR1 MNHNS, CDR2 SASEGT. The CDR3 loop is CASSEGYMNTEAFF. The CDR3 DNA reads TGTGCCAGCAGTGAAGGGTACATGAACACTGAAGCTTTCTTT.

The chain combines TRBV30 with TRBJ1-3; D not certain. This CDR3 is built from 12 residues. V lost 5 bases, J lost 4 bases, and 9 bases lay in between. Germline CDR1 is GTSNPN and CDR2 is SVGIG (reference sequence). CDR3 loop: CAWGQAGNTIYF. The DNA for the CDR3 is TGTGCCTGGGGTCAGGCAGGAAACACCATATATTTT.

CDR3 nucleotides: TGTGCCAGCAGTTACTCGGGGACAGGGGAGTACGAGCAGTACTTC. Translating gives CASSYSGTGEYEQYF. The chain has TRBV6-5 and TRBJ2-7; 10 bases are shared with TRBD1. The CDR3 runs 15 residues. Germline values: CDR1 MNHEY, CDR2 SVGAGI. Trimming cost V 0 bases and J 4 bases; bases outside gene matches: 3.

V and J are TRBV2 and TRBJ1-2; D uncertain. Germline assignment: CDR1 SNHLY and CDR2 FYNNEI. V lost 7 bases to trimming and J lost 7 bases, with 19 bases between them. The CDR3 spans 14 residues. The chain's CDR3 is CASIEVQASPGYTF. In DNA form, the CDR3 reads TGTGCCAGCATCGAGGTCCAGGCTTCCCCTGGCTACACCTTC.

The chain's CDR3 is CASRRQSRSNQPQHF. CDR3 DNA sequence: TGTGCCAGCAGAAGACAGTCTCGGAGCAATCAGCCCCAGCATTTT. The chain has TRBV6-5 and TRBJ1-5; D may be TRBD1 (5 bases). V was cut by 6 bases and J by 1 base, with 13 bases left in between. The CDR3 covers 15 residues. Germline CDR1 MNHEY, CDR2 SVGAGI.

The genes are TRBV6-6 and TRBJ2-5; D is uncertain. The germline V gene has CDR1 MNHNY and CDR2 SVGAGI (reference sequence). CDR3 length equals 11 residues. V was pared by 4 bases and J by 4 bases, with 4 bases between. The chain's CDR3 is CASSSGETQYF. The CDR3 nucleotides read TGTGCCAGCAGTTCCGGAGAGACCCAGTACTTC.

This clone came up once. V gene TRBV2 combines with J gene TRBJ2-7; 8 bases map to TRBD1. The CDR3 is 14 residues long. Germline loops: CDR1 SNHLY, CDR2 FYNNEI. V was pared by 7 bases and J by 0 bases, with 5 bases of the junction left unmatched. The DNA for the CDR3 is TGTGCCAGCAAAAAGGACAGGGACTCCTACGAGCAGTACTTC. Protein sequence: CASKKDRDSYEQYF. Full variable domain (remainder filled in from reference TRBV2 and TRBJ2-7): EPEVTQTPSHQVTQMGQEVILRCVPISNHLYFYWYRQILGQKVEFLVSFYNNEISEKSEIFDDQFSVERPDGSNFTLKIRSTKLEDSAMYFCASKKDRDSYEQYFGPGTRLTVT.